This T cell receptor beta chain was identified in a study of T cells after posttransplantation cyclophosphamide. The germline gives CDR1 MDHEN, CDR2 SYDVKM. There are 13 residues in the CDR3. Trimming shortened V by 7 bases and J by 4 bases, and 13 bases separated the two germline ends. Cyclophosphamide on days +3 and +4 followed busulfan-fludarabine conditioning and a marrow graft. TCRdb's copy holds only in-frame clones and misses some; the assay was immunoSEQ multiplex PCR. The repertoire holds thousands of clones, around 85% seen once, with around 23% in the top ten. This TCR came from a female patient aged 35-55 years who received an allogeneic stem cell transplant from an unrelated donor, was CMV-positive, and had no GVHD. The T cells may come from the graft donor. The sequences come from PBMCs, collected after allogeneic stem cell transplant with posttransplant cyclophosphamide. This sequence joins TRBV28 and TRBJ1-2; TRBD1 might be the D (5 bases). For the CDR3, the DNA is TGTGCCAGCAACCAGGGTTCGAGCTATGGCTACACCTTC. Translating gives CASNQGSSYGYTF.